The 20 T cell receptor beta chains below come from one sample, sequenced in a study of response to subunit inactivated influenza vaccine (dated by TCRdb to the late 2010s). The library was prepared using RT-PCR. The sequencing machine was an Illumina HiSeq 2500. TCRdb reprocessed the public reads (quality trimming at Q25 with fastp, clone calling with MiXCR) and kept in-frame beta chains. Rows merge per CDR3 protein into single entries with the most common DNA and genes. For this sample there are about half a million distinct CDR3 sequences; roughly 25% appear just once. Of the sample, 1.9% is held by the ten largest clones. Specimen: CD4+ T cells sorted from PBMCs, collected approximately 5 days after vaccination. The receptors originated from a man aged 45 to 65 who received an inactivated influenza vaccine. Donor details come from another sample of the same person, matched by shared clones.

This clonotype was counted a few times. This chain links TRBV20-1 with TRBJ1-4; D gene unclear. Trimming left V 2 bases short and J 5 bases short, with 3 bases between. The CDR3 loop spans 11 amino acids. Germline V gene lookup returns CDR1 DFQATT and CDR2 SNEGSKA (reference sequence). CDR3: CSARWNEKLFF. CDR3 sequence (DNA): TGCAGTGCTAGATGGAATGAAAAACTGTTTTTT.

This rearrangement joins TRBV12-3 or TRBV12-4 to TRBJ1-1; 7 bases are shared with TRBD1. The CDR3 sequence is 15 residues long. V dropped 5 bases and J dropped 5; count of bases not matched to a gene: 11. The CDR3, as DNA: TGTGCCAGCAGTCCCCGACAGGGTTCGGGTACTGAAGCTTTCTTT. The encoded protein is CASSPRQGSGTEAFF.

CDR3 DNA: TGCAGTGCTGTTCTCGGGAGCACAGATACGCAGTATTTT. It codes for CSAVLGSTDTQYF. The rearrangement joins TRBV20-1 to TRBJ2-3, with D hard to call. Germline V gene sequence: CDR1 DFQATT, CDR2 SNEGSKA (reference sequence). The V end was cut by 5 bases, the J end by 0 bases, with 9 bases between. The CDR3 has 13 amino acids.

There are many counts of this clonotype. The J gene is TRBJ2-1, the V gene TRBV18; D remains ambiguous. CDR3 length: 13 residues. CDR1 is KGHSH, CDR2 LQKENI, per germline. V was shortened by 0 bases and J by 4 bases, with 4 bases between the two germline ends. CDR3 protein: CASSPPNYNEQFF. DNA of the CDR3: TGTGCCAGCTCACCACCTAATTACAATGAGCAGTTCTTC.

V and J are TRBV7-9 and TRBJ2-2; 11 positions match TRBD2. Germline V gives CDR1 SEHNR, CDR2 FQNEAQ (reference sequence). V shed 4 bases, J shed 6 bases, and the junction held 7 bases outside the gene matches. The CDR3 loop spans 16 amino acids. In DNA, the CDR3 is TGTGCCAGCAGCTCCCTAGCGGGAGGTTGGGCCGGGGAGCTGTTTTTT. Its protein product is CASSSLAGGWAGELFF.

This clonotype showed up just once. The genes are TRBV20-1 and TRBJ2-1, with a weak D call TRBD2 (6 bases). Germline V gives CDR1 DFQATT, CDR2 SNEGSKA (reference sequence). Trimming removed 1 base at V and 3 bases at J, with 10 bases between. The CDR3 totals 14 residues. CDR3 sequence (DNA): TGCAGTGCTAGAGGGGACTCCGTCTACAATGAGCAGTTCTTC. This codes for CSARGDSVYNEQFF.

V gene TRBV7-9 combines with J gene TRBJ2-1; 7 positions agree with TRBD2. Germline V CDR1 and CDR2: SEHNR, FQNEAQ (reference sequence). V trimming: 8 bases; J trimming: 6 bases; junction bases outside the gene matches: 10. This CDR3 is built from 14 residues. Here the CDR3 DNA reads TGTGCCAGCCGGGCTGGATCGGGGGGCAATGAGCAGTTCTTC. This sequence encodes CASRAGSGGNEQFF. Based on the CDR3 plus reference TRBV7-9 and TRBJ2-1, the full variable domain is DTGVSQNPRHKITKRGQNVTFRCDPISEHNRLYWYRQTLGQGPEFLTYFQNEAQLEKSRLLSDRFSAERPKGSFSTLEIQRTEQGDSAMYLCASRAGSGGNEQFFGPGTRLTVL.

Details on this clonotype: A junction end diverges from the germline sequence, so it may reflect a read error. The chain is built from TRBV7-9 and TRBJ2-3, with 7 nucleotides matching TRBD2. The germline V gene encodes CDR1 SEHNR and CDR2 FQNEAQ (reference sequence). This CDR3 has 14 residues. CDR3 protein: CASSFETSRDTQYF. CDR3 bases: TGTGCCAGCAGCTTTGAGACTAGCAGAGATACGCAGTATTTT.

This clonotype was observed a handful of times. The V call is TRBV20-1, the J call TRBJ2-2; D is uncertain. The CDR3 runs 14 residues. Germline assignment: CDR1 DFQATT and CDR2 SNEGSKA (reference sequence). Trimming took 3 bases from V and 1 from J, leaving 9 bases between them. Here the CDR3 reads CSASRAGNTGELFF. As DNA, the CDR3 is TGCAGTGCTAGCCGTGCTGGGAACACCGGGGAGCTGTTTTTT.

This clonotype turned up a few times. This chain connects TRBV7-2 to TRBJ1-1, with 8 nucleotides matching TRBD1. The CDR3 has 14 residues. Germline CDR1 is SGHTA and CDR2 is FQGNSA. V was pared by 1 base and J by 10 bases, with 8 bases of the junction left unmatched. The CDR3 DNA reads TGTGCCAGCAGCTTAGGACCCCAGGGGGCTATAGCTTTCTTT. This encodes CASSLGPQGAIAFF.

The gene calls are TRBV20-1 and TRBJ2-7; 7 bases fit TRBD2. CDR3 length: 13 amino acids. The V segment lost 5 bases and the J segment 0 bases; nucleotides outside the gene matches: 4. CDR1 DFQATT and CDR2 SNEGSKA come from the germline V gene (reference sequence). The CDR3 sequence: CSAYRDYSYEQYF. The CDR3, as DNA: TGCAGTGCTTACCGGGACTACTCCTACGAGCAGTACTTC.

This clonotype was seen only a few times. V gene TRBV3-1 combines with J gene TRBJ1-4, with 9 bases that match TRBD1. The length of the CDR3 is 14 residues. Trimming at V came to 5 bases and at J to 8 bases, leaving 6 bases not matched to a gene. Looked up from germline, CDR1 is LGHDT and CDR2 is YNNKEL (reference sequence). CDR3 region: CASSFRQGVEKLFF. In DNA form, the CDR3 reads TGTGCCAGCAGCTTCCGACAGGGGGTGGAAAAACTGTTTTTT.

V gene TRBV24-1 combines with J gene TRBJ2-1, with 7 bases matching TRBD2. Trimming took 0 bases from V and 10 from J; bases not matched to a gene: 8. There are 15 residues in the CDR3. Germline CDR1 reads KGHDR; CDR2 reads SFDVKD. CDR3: CATSDLRAGVGEQFF. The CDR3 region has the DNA TGTGCCACCAGTGATTTGCGGGCGGGAGTTGGGGAGCAGTTCTTC.

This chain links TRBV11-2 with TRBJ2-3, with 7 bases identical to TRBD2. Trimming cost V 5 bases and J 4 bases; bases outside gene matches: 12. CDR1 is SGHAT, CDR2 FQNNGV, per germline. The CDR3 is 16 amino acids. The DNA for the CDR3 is TGTGCCAGCAGCCTCATGGGGGGGTTTGGGTCAGATACGCAGTATTTT. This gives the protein CASSLMGGFGSDTQYF.

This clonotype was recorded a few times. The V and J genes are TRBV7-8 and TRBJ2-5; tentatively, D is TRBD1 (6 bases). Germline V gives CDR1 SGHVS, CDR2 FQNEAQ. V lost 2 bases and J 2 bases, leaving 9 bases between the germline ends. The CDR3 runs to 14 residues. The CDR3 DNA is TGTGCCAGCAGCTTAAGCAGGGGACAAGAGACCCAGTACTTC. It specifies CASSLSRGQETQYF.

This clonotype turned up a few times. Here the CDR3 DNA reads TGCAGTGTTGAAGATCGGGGTAAGGTCACAGATACGCAGTATTTT. Its translation is CSVEDRGKVTDTQYF. V and J are TRBV20-1 and TRBJ2-3; TRBD2 is a possible D gene (5 bases). CDR1 is DFQATT and CDR2 is SNEGSKA in the germline V gene (reference sequence). The CDR3 length is 15 residues. The V end lost 7 bases, the J end lost 2 bases, and 19 bases lay between the germline ends.

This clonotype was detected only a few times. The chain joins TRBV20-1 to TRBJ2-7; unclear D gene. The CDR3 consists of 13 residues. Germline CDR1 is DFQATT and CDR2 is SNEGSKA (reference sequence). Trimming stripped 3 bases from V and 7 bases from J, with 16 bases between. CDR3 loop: CSASTPTAGEQYF. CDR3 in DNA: TGCAGTGCTAGCACTCCGACCGCTGGGGAGCAGTACTTC.

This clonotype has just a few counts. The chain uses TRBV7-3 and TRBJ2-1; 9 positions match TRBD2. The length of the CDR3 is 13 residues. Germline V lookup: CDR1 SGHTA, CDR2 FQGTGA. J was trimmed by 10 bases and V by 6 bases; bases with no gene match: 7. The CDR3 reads CASSPSSGAEQFF. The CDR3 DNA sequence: TGTGCCAGCAGTCCTTCTAGCGGGGCCGAGCAGTTCTTC.

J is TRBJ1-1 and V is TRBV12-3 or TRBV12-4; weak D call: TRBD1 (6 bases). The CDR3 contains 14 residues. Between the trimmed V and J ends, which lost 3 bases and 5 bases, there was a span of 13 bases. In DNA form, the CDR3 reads TGTGCCAGCAGTTTCACAGGGAAGCCTACTGAAGCTTTCTTT. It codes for CASSFTGKPTEAFF.

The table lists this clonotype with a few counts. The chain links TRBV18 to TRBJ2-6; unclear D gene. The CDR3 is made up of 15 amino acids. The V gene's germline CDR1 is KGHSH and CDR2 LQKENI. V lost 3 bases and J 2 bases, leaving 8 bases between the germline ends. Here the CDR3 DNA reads TGTGCCAGCTCACCCCCGTTTGCTGGGGCCAACGTCCTGACTTTC. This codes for CASSPPFAGANVLTF.